The clone carrying this T cell receptor beta chain was detected only a few times. No antigen is known for it. The sample belongs to a study of T-cell memory formation after mild COVID-19. The CDR3 runs to 16 residues. V lost 0 bases and J lost 4; bases outside the gene matches: 3. Germline CDR1 is LNHNV and CDR2 is YYDKDF (reference sequence). Overall study results and limits: Contracting CD4+ clones sat mainly in CM and EM; CD8+ in EMRA.

TCRdb re-derived calls from the 5' RACE reads in MiXCR, one entry per CDR3 protein. The sample lists under 70,000 distinct CDR3 sequences; about a tenth were seen once. Sequenced input: PBMCs or a T cell subset sorted from them (not recorded which). The source of this sequence is a man aged 18 to 29 who had mild COVID-19 (a few samples of this study predate the infection). Cell type and time point are not known. The chain employs TRBV15 and TRBJ2-3, with 11 bases fitting TRBD2. The CDR3 DNA is TGTGCCACCAGCAGAGAGAAACTAGCGGGAGCAGATACGCAGTATTTT. Translating gives CATSREKLAGADTQYF.